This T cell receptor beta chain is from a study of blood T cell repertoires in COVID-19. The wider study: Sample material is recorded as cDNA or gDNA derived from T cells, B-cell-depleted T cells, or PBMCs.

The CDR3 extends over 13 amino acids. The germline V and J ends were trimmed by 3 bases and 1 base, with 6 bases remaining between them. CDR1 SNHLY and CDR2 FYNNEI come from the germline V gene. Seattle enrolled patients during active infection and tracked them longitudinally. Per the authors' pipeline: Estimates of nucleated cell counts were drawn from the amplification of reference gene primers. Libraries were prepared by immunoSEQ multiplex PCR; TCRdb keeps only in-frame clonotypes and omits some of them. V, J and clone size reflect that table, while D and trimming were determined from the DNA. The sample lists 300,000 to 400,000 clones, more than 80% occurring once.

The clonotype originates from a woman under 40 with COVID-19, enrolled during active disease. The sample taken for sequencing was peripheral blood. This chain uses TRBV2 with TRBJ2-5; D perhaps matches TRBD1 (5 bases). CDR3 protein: CASSDDSQETQYF. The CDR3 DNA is TGTGCCAGCAGTGATGACAGCCAAGAGACCCAGTACTTC.